This TCR beta chain was captured in a study of T cells after yellow fever vaccination. Generation of TCR cDNA used 5'RACE template switching (which added a universal primer site and UMIs). TCRdb called the 5' RACE reads again in MiXCR, with one record for every CDR3 protein. The data show 250,000 to 400,000 distinct CDR3 sequences, with roughly 4.3% seen just once and just under 20% held by the top ten. Germline V CDR1 and CDR2: MNHNY, SVGAGI (reference sequence). The V end was cut by 6 bases, the J end by 2 bases, with 14 bases between. The CDR3 contains 15 residues. This clonotype appeared many times.

This sequence originates from a man between 18 and 29 years old who received the YFV17D yellow fever vaccine. The material sequenced was PBMCs, taken 15 days after the yellow fever booster vaccination. V and J are TRBV6-6 and TRBJ1-5; D gene unclear. The CDR3 sequence is CASRLEGYGNQPQHF. The CDR3 DNA reads TGTGCCAGCAGGTTGGAAGGGTATGGCAATCAGCCCCAGCATTTT.